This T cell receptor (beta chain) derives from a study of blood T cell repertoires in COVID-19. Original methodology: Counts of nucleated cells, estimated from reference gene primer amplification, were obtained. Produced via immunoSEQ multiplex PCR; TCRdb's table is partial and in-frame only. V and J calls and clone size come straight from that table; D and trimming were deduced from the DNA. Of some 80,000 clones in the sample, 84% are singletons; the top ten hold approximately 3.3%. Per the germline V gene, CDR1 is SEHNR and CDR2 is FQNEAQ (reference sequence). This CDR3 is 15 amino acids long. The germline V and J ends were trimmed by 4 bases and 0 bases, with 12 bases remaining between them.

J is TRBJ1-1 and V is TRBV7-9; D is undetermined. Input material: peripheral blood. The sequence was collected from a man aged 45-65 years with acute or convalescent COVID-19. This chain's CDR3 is CASSSASGLNTEAFF. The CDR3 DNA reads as TGTGCCAGCAGCTCAGCCTCGGGTCTGAACACTGAAGCTTTCTTT. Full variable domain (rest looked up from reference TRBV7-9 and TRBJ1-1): DTGVSQNPRHKITKRGQNVTFRCDPISEHNRLYWYRQTLGQGPEFLTYFQNEAQLEKSRLLSDRFSAERPKGSFSTLEIQRTEQGDSAMYLCASSSASGLNTEAFFGQGTRLTVV.